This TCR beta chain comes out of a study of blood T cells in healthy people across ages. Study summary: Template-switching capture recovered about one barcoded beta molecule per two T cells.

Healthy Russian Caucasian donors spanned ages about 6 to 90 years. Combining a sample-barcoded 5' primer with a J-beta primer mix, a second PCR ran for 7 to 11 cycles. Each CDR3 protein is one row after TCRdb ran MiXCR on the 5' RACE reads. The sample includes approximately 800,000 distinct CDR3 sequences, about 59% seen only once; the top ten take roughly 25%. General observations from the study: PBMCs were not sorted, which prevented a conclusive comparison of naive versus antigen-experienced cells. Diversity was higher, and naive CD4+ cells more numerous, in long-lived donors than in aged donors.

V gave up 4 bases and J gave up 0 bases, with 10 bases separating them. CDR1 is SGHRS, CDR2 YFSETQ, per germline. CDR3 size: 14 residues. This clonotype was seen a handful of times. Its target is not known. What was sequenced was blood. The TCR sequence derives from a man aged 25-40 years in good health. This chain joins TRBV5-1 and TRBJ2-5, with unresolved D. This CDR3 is CASSPQRHQETQYF. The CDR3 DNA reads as TGCGCCAGCAGCCCGCAGCGCCACCAAGAGACCCAGTACTTC.